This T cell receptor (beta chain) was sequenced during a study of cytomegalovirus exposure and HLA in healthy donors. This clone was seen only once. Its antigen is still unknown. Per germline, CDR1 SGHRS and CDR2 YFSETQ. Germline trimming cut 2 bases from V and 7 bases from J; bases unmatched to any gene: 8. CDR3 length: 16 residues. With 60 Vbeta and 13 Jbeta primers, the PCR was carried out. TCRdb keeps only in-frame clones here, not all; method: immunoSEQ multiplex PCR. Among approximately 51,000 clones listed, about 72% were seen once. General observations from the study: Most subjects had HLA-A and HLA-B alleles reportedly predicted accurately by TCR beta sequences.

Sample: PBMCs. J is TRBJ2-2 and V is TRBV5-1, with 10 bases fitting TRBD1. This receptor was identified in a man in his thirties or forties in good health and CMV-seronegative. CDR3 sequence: CASSLTDRGASGELFF. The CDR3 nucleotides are TGCGCCAGCAGCTTAACGGACAGGGGGGCGAGCGGGGAGCTGTTTTTT.